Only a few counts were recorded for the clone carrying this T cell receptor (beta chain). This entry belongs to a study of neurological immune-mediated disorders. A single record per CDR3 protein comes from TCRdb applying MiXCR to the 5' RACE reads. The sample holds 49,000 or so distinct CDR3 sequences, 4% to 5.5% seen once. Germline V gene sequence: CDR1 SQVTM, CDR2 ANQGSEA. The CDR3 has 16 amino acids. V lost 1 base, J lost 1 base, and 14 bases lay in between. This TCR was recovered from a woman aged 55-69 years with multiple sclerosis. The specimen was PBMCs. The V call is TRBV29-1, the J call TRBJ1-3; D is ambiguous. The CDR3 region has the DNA TGCAGCGTTGAAGTAGGGCAGCTGCCTTCTGGAAACACCATATATTTT. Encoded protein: CSVEVGQLPSGNTIYF.